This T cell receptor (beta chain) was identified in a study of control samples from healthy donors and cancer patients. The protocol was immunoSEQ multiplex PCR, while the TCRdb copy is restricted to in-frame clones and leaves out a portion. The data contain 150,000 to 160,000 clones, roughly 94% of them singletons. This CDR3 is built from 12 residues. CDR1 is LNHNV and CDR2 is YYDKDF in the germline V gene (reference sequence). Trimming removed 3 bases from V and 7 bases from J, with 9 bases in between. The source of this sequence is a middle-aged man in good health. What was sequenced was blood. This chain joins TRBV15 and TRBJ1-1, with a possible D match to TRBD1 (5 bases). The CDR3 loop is CATSREGLEAFF. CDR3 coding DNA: TGTGCCACCAGCAGGGAGGGACTTGAAGCTTTCTTT.